These T cell receptor beta chains were read from a single sample in a study of immune evolution from preneoplasia to lung adenocarcinoma. Repertoires were generated with immunoSEQ multiplex PCR, while TCRdb's copy carries only in-frame clones and drops some. The repertoire has 13,000 to 15,000 clones, approximately 81% of them found once; the top ten carry roughly 3.9%. Source material: FFPE minimally invasive lung adenocarcinoma tissue. These TCRs come from a person aged 70 to 85 with lung adenocarcinoma. The CDR3 runs from the conserved cysteine through the conserved F or W. A D gene is named only where the DNA matches it firmly. Clone size is shown for a subset of rows, as once, few, many or a class of expanded clone.

>TRBJ2-1|TRBD2|TRBV4-1|.
CASSHYRGGSYNEQFF
TGCGCCAGCAGCCATTATCGGGGGGGCTCCTACAATGAGCAGTTCTTC
>TRBJ2-7|.|TRBV4-2|.
CASSQDKGLYEQYF
TGTGCCAGCAGCCAAGATAAGGGTTTGTACGAGCAGTACTTC
>TRBJ2-6|.|TRBV5-1|.
CASSLFGGSTSGANVLTF
TGCGCCAGCAGCTTATTTGGGGGCTCGACCTCTGGGGCCAACGTCCTGACTTTC
>TRBJ2-1|.|TRBV11-2|few
CASSLVAVLYNEQFF
TGTGCCAGCAGCTTAGTAGCGGTGCTATACAATGAGCAGTTCTTC
>TRBJ2-3|.|TRBV27|.
CASSFSDTDTQYF
TGCGCCAGCAGTTTCTCGGACACAGATACGCAGTATTTT
>TRBJ1-4|.|TRBV2|.
CASSLTGIREKLFF
TGTGCCAGCAGTCTCACAGGGATCCGTGAAAAACTGTTTTTT
>TRBJ2-3|.|TRBV11-3|.
CASSPHLADTQYF
TGTGCCAGCAGCCCCCACCTAGCAGATACGCAGTATTTT
>TRBJ2-3|.|TRBV30|.
CAWSAGTHSTDTQYF
TGTGCCTGGAGTGCGGGGACTCATAGCACAGATACGCAGTATTTT
>TRBJ1-1|.|TRBV7-6|few
CASSLASSETEAFF
TGTGCCAGCAGCTTAGCATCCTCCGAGACTGAAGCTTTCTTT
>TRBJ2-5|.|TRBV11-3|.
CASSLRGAGGTPAQETQYF
TGTGCCAGCAGCCTTCGAGGAGCAGGCGGGACACCCGCCCAAGAGACCCAGTACTTC
>TRBJ2-1|TRBD2|TRBV25-1|.
CASSLAGSYNEQFF
TGTGCCAGCAGTTTAGCGGGCTCCTACAATGAGCAGTTCTTC
>TRBJ2-3|.|TRBV5-6|.
CASSLLGEDTDTQYF
TGTGCCAGCAGCTTGTTGGGGGAGGACACAGATACGCAGTATTTT
>TRBJ1-1|.|TRBV2|.
CASGNRETFF
TGTGCCAGCGGGAACAGGGAAACTTTCTTT
>TRBJ1-5|.|TRBV6-1|.
CASVESMEDQPQHF
TGTGCCAGCGTTGAGTCCATGGAGGATCAGCCCCAGCATTTT
>TRBJ2-2|TRBD1|TRBV27|.
CASSFPGTGNTGELFF
TGTGCCAGCAGTTTTCCTGGGACAGGAAACACCGGGGAGCTGTTTTTT
>TRBJ2-1|.|TRBV27|.
CASRAPGLLRNEQFF
TGTGCCAGCAGGGCCCCGGGACTGTTAAGGAATGAGCAGTTCTTC
>TRBJ1-4|.|TRBV28|.
CASSLVYEKLFF
TGTGCCAGCAGTTTAGTCTATGAAAAACTGTTTTTT
>TRBJ1-1|.|TRBV4-2|medium-sized
CASSEGQNTEAFF
TGTGCCAGCAGCGAAGGACAGAACACTGAAGCTTTCTTT
>TRBJ2-7|.|TRBV14|.
CASSLLASVGEQYF
TGTGCCAGCAGCCTCCTCGCATCCGTCGGGGAGCAGTACTTC
>TRBJ2-7|.|TRBV11-3|.
CASSFRDGSSYEQYF
TGTGCCAGCAGCTTCCGGGACGGATCCTCCTACGAGCAGTACTTC
>TRBJ2-2|.|TRBV2|.
CASSETGFGELFF
TGTGCCAGCAGTGAAACAGGGTTCGGGGAGCTGTTTTTT
>TRBJ2-2|TRBD2|TRBV30|.
CAATSGGTSGTGELFF
TGTGCCGCCACTAGCGGGGGGACCTCGGGCACCGGGGAGCTGTTTTTT
>TRBJ2-5|TRBD2|TRBV12-5|few
CASGLTLAQETQYF
TGTGCTAGTGGTCTTACACTAGCGCAAGAGACCCAGTACTTC
>TRBJ2-1|.|TRBV30|.
CAWSQSVTSEFF
TGTGCCTGGAGCCAGTCCGTGACTAGTGAGTTCTTC
>TRBJ1-2|.|TRBV7-2|.
CASSLADPTSGYTF
TGTGCCAGCAGCTTAGCCGACCCGACTTCTGGCTACACCTTC
>TRBJ1-1|.|TRBV6-5|.
CASSYLTAMNTEAFF
TGTGCCAGCAGTTACCTCACAGCCATGAACACTGAAGCTTTCTTT
>TRBJ2-7|.|TRBV15|.
CATSRDRGYEQYF
TGTGCCACCAGCAGAGACAGAGGCTACGAGCAGTACTTC
>TRBJ1-3|TRBD1|TRBV7-6|.
CASSIQGDTIYF
TGTGCCAGCAGCATCCAGGGGGACACCATATATTTT
>TRBJ2-6|TRBD2|TRBV19|.
CASSIGGVGANVLTF
TGTGCCAGTAGTATTGGGGGGGTCGGGGCCAACGTCCTGACTTTC
>TRBJ1-1|.|TRBV11-3|.
CASSFEQGFSEAFF
TGTGCCAGCAGCTTTGAGCAGGGCTTTTCTGAAGCTTTCTTT